The next 25 T cell receptor beta chains were all read from a single sample in a study of T-cell reconstitution after alpha-beta-depleted transplantation in children. The TCRbeta library incorporated unique molecular identifiers. TCRdb fed the PCR reads into MiXCR, producing one record per CDR3 protein. The profile shows 250,000 to 400,000 distinct CDR3 sequences, around 25% of them singletons. Sample: PBMCs, mostly from graft donor cells, taken 180 days after TCRalphabeta/CD19-depleted stem cell transplant. The receptors originated from a male patient younger than 18 who had a stem cell transplant for acute lymphoblastic leukemia, so the T cells may come from the graft donor.

This clonotype was seen more than once but under ten times. The chain links TRBV29-1 to TRBJ1-2, with 9 bases that match TRBD1. Germline CDR1 SQVTM, CDR2 ANQGSEA. After removal of 3 bases from V and 2 bases from J, the junction contained 10 bases not matched to a gene. The CDR3 is made up of 16 amino acids. CDR3 sequence: CSVENQGQGLNYGYTF. CDR3 in DNA: TGCAGCGTTGAGAATCAGGGACAGGGATTAAACTATGGCTACACCTTC.

This clonotype was counted only a few times. V is TRBV6-5 and J is TRBJ2-7, with 7 bases aligning to TRBD1. The CDR3 runs to 14 residues. V lost 6 bases and J lost 7; bases outside the gene matches: 12. The germline V gene encodes CDR1 MNHEY and CDR2 SVGAGI. For the CDR3, the DNA is TGTGCCAGCAGACGACAGGGAGCGTCTGGGGAGCAGTACTTC. This sequence encodes CASRRQGASGEQYF.

This rearrangement joins TRBV6-1 to TRBJ2-1; D might be TRBD2 (6 bases). Per the germline V gene, CDR1 is MNHNS and CDR2 is SASEGT. CDR3 length: 15 residues. With 4 bases removed from V and 4 bases from J, the gap between germline ends came to 14 bases. Here the CDR3 DNA reads TGTGCCAGCAGTGGGCGGGGACCAAAATACAATGAGCAGTTCTTC. It codes for CASSGRGPKYNEQFF.

The chain couples TRBV5-6 to TRBJ1-5; D gene unclear. Germline V gene sequence: CDR1 SGHDT, CDR2 YYEEEE. The CDR3 spans 16 residues. The V end was cut by 1 base, the J end by 0 bases, with 11 bases between. The CDR3 DNA reads as TGTGCCAGCAGCTTGTCCGGATCCTATAGCAATCAGCCCCAGCATTTT. Translating it yields CASSLSGSYSNQPQHF.

This clonotype was counted a few times. The chain combines TRBV5-1 with TRBJ2-7, with D hard to call. Trimming stripped 4 bases from V and 2 bases from J, with 7 bases between. CDR1 SGHRS and CDR2 YFSETQ come from the germline V gene. The CDR3 runs 12 residues. The CDR3 region has the DNA TGCGCCAGCAGCGACACTACCTACGAGCAGTACTTC. Translating gives CASSDTTYEQYF.

V and J are TRBV5-6 and TRBJ1-5; no clear D gene. The germline V gene encodes CDR1 SGHDT and CDR2 YYEEEE. This CDR3 comprises 14 residues. Deletions cut 4 bases from V and 8 bases from J, with 16 bases between. The CDR3 nucleotides read TGTGCCAGCAGCCTCCTGGACGGGTCGGAGCCCCAGCATTTT. Residues: CASSLLDGSEPQHF.

CDR3 DNA: TGTGCCAGCAGATCGATAGGGACAGGTAGTCCCGGGGAGCTGTTTTTT. Translation: CASRSIGTGSPGELFF. The genes are TRBV6-1 and TRBJ2-2; 8 positions match TRBD1. CDR3 length equals 16 residues. V gave up 6 bases and J gave up 6 bases; unmatched junction bases: 12. Germline V gene sequence: CDR1 MNHNS, CDR2 SASEGT.

This clonotype was observed at least ten times. The chain uses TRBV7-2 and TRBJ2-2; tentatively, D is TRBD2 (5 bases). CDR1 SGHTA and CDR2 FQGNSA come from the germline V gene. The CDR3 has 13 residues. V was shortened by 2 bases and J by 5 bases, with 6 bases between the two germline ends. The CDR3 region is CASSLRLTGELFF. Written as DNA, the CDR3 is TGTGCCAGCAGCTTAAGACTAACCGGGGAGCTGTTTTTT.

V and J are TRBV4-1 and TRBJ1-2, with TRBD1 matching over 11 bases. J lost 6 bases, V lost 0 bases, and 18 bases had no gene match. Germline CDR1 reads MGHRA; CDR2 reads YSYEKL. The CDR3 extends over 20 amino acids. CDR3 nucleotide sequence: TGCGCCAGCAGCCAAGATCTAGGACAGGGGGCGAGAAGGAGGAGGAATGGCTACACCTTC. Translating it yields CASSQDLGQGARRRRNGYTF.

This chain connects TRBV5-1 to TRBJ1-4; D is unresolved. V lost 0 bases and J 4 bases, leaving 13 bases between the germline ends. This CDR3 region has 16 residues. Germline V gene sequence: CDR1 SGHRS, CDR2 YFSETQ. DNA of the CDR3: TGCGCCAGCAGCTTGGTACCCGGCCAGCTTAATGAAAAACTGTTTTTT. It codes for CASSLVPGQLNEKLFF.

The chain links TRBV15 to TRBJ1-5; no firm D call. There are 14 residues in the CDR3. Deletions cut 2 bases from V and 4 bases from J, with 9 bases between. Germline V gives CDR1 LNHNV, CDR2 YYDKDF (reference sequence). CDR3 coding DNA: TGTGCCACCAGCAGATCGGGCTGGAATCAGCCCCAGCATTTT. Translating gives CATSRSGWNQPQHF.

This clonotype occurred a few times. This rearrangement joins TRBV2 to TRBJ2-5; weak D call: TRBD2 (6 bases). The CDR3 spans 14 residues. Germline CDR1 SNHLY, CDR2 FYNNEI. The ends were cut back, 4 bases at V and 3 bases at J, with 12 bases in the middle. The CDR3 bases are TGTGCCAGCAGTGGCCCCGGGGGTGAAGAGACCCAGTACTTC. As protein: CASSGPGGEETQYF.

The chain combines TRBV20-1 with TRBJ1-2, with D possibly being TRBD1 (5 bases). This CDR3 region has 14 residues. V was pared by 5 bases and J by 5 bases, with 18 bases between. Germline CDR1 is DFQATT and CDR2 is SNEGSKA (reference sequence). The CDR3 sequence: CSAGGGSRRYGYTF. As DNA, the CDR3 is TGCAGTGCTGGGGGGGGTTCTAGGAGGTATGGCTACACCTTC.

The genes are TRBV15 and TRBJ2-1; D perhaps matches TRBD2 (5 bases). The CDR3 is made up of 15 amino acids. V shed 0 bases and J shed 9 bases, with 15 bases lying between them. Germline V CDR1 and CDR2: LNHNV, YYDKDF (reference sequence). The DNA of the CDR3 is TGTGCCACCAGCAGAGATCCGGGAAATAAGGGTGAGCAGTTCTTC. Its translation is CATSRDPGNKGEQFF.

This clonotype turned up a few times. V is TRBV10-3 and J is TRBJ1-1; no reliable D call. Germline values: CDR1 ENHRY, CDR2 SYGVKD. Trimming stripped 6 bases from V and 1 base from J, with 9 bases between. The CDR3 has 13 residues. In DNA, the CDR3 is TGTGCCATCAGCCCCCTTAAGAACACTGAAGCTTTCTTT. It encodes CAISPLKNTEAFF.

This clonotype showed up just once. This chain connects TRBV5-1 to TRBJ1-1; 8 bases agree with TRBD1. This CDR3 has 16 residues. V shed 4 bases, J shed 4 bases, and the junction held 12 bases outside the gene matches. Germline V gene data show CDR1 as SGHRS and CDR2 as YFSETQ. For the CDR3, the DNA is TGCGCCAGCAGCCTCTACCCCAGGGGGCGCGGCACTGAAGCTTTCTTT. This codes for CASSLYPRGRGTEAFF.

V is TRBV7-9 and J is TRBJ2-3, with 9 bases that match TRBD1. The germline gives CDR1 SEHNR, CDR2 FQNEAQ (reference sequence). This CDR3 has 15 residues. J gave up 0 bases and V 4 bases, and 2 bases lay outside the gene matches. The chain's CDR3 is CASSWGQGSTDTQYF. As DNA, the CDR3 is TGTGCCAGCAGCTGGGGACAGGGAAGCACAGATACGCAGTATTTT. The full variable domain, with the rest looked up from reference TRBV7-9 and TRBJ2-3, is DTGVSQNPRHKITKRGQNVTFRCDPISEHNRLYWYRQTLGQGPEFLTYFQNEAQLEKSRLLSDRFSAERPKGSFSTLEIQRTEQGDSAMYLCASSWGQGSTDTQYFGPGTRLTVL.

This clonotype was picked up a small number of times. The J gene is TRBJ2-7, the V gene TRBV20-1, with TRBD2 matching 10 bases. The J segment lost 2 bases and the V segment lost 7 bases, leaving 11 bases of the junction unmatched. There are 15 residues in the CDR3. Germline V gives CDR1 DFQATT, CDR2 SNEGSKA (reference sequence). The CDR3 here is CSVPSLAGFTYEQYF. As DNA, the CDR3 is TGCAGTGTCCCCTCACTAGCGGGGTTTACCTACGAGCAGTACTTC.

The V gene is TRBV12-3 or TRBV12-4, the J gene TRBJ1-1; 7 bases align to TRBD1. The CDR3 has 15 residues. Losses at the gene ends were 2 bases for V and 4 bases for J; bases not matched to a gene: 7. The CDR3 here is CASSLTYRGGTEAFF. The CDR3 DNA sequence: TGTGCCAGCAGTTTAACTTACAGGGGAGGCACTGAAGCTTTCTTT.

This clonotype occurred a few times. This chain links TRBV27 with TRBJ2-7, with D tentatively TRBD2 (6 bases). V shed 5 bases and J shed 5 bases, with 13 bases lying between them. Germline values: CDR1 MNHEY, CDR2 SMNVEV (reference sequence). The CDR3 runs to 13 residues. The CDR3 sequence: CASSPGGRDEQYF. As DNA, the CDR3 is TGTGCCAGCAGTCCCGGAGGGAGAGACGAGCAGTACTTC.

The J gene is TRBJ2-7, the V gene TRBV11-2, with a tentative D call TRBD2 (5 bases). V was shortened by 3 bases and J by 3 bases, with 12 bases between the two germline ends. Germline lookup yields CDR1 SGHAT and CDR2 FQNNGV. There are 14 residues in the CDR3. Here the CDR3 DNA reads TGTGCCAGCAGCTTTGGACTCACAAACTACGAGCAGTACTTC. Translation gives CASSFGLTNYEQYF.

The gene calls are TRBV5-1 and TRBJ2-7; D is undetermined. From germline, CDR1 is SGHRS and CDR2 YFSETQ. Trimming stripped 1 base from V and 5 bases from J, with 10 bases between. The CDR3 extends over 13 amino acids. CDR3 nucleotide sequence: TGCGCCAGCAGCTTGATTGGGCAAAACGAGCAGTACTTC. This codes for CASSLIGQNEQYF.

V usage is TRBV20-1 and J usage is TRBJ2-3; TRBD2 agrees at 10 bases. The junction had 8 bases not matched to a gene; V was cut back by 5 bases and J by 3 bases. The CDR3 is made up of 15 amino acids. Per germline, CDR1 DFQATT and CDR2 SNEGSKA (reference sequence). The CDR3: CSAGPPGLATDTQYF. CDR3 DNA sequence: TGCAGTGCTGGGCCACCGGGACTAGCGACAGATACGCAGTATTTT.

The chain recombines TRBV9 with TRBJ2-6; D is undetermined. The CDR3 has 16 residues. V was trimmed by 4 bases and J by 0 bases, leaving 11 bases between them. Germline loops: CDR1 SGDLS, CDR2 YYNGEE. CDR3 coding DNA: TGTGCCAGCAGCCCGGACGGGTTCTCTGGGGCCAACGTCCTGACTTTC. It translates to CASSPDGFSGANVLTF.

This chain joins TRBV6-1 and TRBJ2-7; maybe TRBD1 (5 bases). The CDR3 loop spans 14 amino acids. Trimming removed 6 bases from V and 4 bases from J, with 16 bases in between. Germline loops: CDR1 MNHNS, CDR2 SASEGT. The CDR3 DNA follows: TGTGCCAGCAGAGACAGTTTGTCACTATACGAGCAGTACTTC. It codes for CASRDSLSLYEQYF.